This T cell receptor (beta chain) came from a study of shared clonotypes between healthy human individuals. Every contributor of samples was a Caucasian grown-up residing in Nashville, Tennessee. With regard to this clone: Its antigen is unknown.

Trimming at V came to 6 bases and at J to 0 bases, leaving 11 bases not matched to a gene. Germline loops: CDR1 MNHEY, CDR2 SMNVEV (reference sequence). The CDR3 has 18 residues. The study, taken as a whole, reports: Naive CD4 clonotypes overlapped across a few donors at roughly 5.1%.

Several immunoSEQ plates held equal portions of the genomic DNA taken from each subset. DNA at about 200 ng, 25,000 to 35,000 T cell genomes, went into sorted-subset replicate PCRs. Generated by immunoSEQ multiplex PCR, the TCRdb table keeps only in-frame clones and is missing some. The sample has approximately 1.5 million clones; 95% to 99% are singletons. The gene calls are TRBV27 and TRBJ2-2; 9 bases fit TRBD2. This sequence originates from a man between 25 and 39 years old in good health. Sequenced: naive CD4+ T cells sorted from blood. As for subset: CD45RA+ positively selected. The CDR3 sequence: CASSTSGLWHANTGELFF. As DNA, the CDR3 is TGTGCCAGCAGCACTAGCGGGCTTTGGCACGCGAACACCGGGGAGCTGTTTTTT.